This T cell receptor beta chain comes out of a study of shared clonotypes between healthy human individuals. Notes on the study in general: Memory subsets generally showed lower estimated richness than naive subsets. The study's rarefaction showed incomplete sorted-subset sequencing despite large depth.

CD8 memory cells included CD45RO+ cells plus CCR7-negative CD45RA+ TemRA cells. CDR3 length: 13 residues. V lost 2 bases, J lost 6 bases, and 11 bases lay in between. The germline CDR1 and CDR2 sequences are SGHDT and YYEEEE. As concerns this clone: Antigen: not known.

Clones were sequenced by immunoSEQ multiplex PCR, and TCRdb holds only the in-frame ones, with some missing. Here the sample spans roughly 320,000 clones, around 87% being singletons. V and J are TRBV5-6 and TRBJ1-1; possibly TRBD1 for D (6 bases). The sequenced sample consisted of memory CD8+ T cells sorted from blood. Subset given: CD45RO+ cells pooled with CCR7-negative TemRA cells. The receptor's source is a man in his late teens or twenties in good health. This chain's CDR3 is CASSFSGGPEAFF. The CDR3 nucleotides are TGTGCCAGCAGCTTTTCCGGGGGCCCTGAAGCTTTCTTT.